Listed below are T cell receptor beta chains from one sample, sequenced in a study of shared clonotypes between healthy human individuals. The table came from immunoSEQ multiplex PCR; TCRdb's copy has only in-frame clones and leaves some out. Of roughly 330,000 clones in the sample, roughly 70% were seen once. Sequencing input: memory CD4+ T cells sorted from blood. The receptors derive from a man younger than 40 in good health. The CDR3 runs from the conserved cysteine through the conserved F or W. Each record gives: clone size, J gene, V gene, D gene, CDR3 protein, CDR3 DNA. D genes are given only for firm matches. Clone size is given for some rows only: seen once, a few or many times, or a class if the clone is expanded.

>NA|TRBJ2-5|TRBV2|NA
CASSELTAQETQYF
TGTGCCAGCAGTGAGCTGACAGCTCAAGAGACCCAGTACTTC
>NA|TRBJ2-7|TRBV5-6|TRBD1
CASTFGGTAWHEQYF
TGTGCCAGCACCTTCGGTGGGACAGCCTGGCACGAGCAGTACTTC
>many|TRBJ2-7|TRBV11-1|NA
CASSPNTYEQYF
TGTGCCAGCAGCCCCAACACCTACGAGCAGTACTTC
>few|TRBJ1-5|TRBV28|NA
CASSPFSGNQPQHF
TGTGCCAGCAGCCCCTTTAGTGGCAATCAGCCCCAGCATTTT
>NA|TRBJ1-2|TRBV5-6|NA
CASSPGMGSGYTF
TGTGCCAGCAGCCCCGGGATGGGTAGCGGCTACACCTTC
>NA|TRBJ2-3|TRBV10-3|NA
CAISEQGDTDTQYF
TGTGCCATCAGTGAACAGGGAGACACAGATACGCAGTATTTT
>few|TRBJ2-2|TRBV7-8|NA
CASSLVRTGELFF
TGTGCCAGCAGCTTAGTTCGCACCGGGGAGCTGTTTTTT
>NA|TRBJ1-5|TRBV7-8|TRBD1
CASSPRYRGGGNQPQHF
TGTGCCAGCAGCCCTCGTTACAGGGGAGGGGGCAATCAGCCCCAGCATTTT
>once|TRBJ2-1|TRBV5-1|TRBD1
CASSPYGTGTNEQFF
TGCGCCAGCAGTCCCTATGGGACAGGGACCAATGAGCAGTTCTTC
>NA|TRBJ1-1|TRBV5-1|NA
CASSAQENTEAFF
TGCGCCAGCAGCGCGCAGGAGAACACTGAAGCTTTCTTT
>few|TRBJ1-4|TRBV2|NA
CASSTGTEGEKLFF
TGTGCCAGCAGTACCGGGACCGAGGGTGAAAAACTGTTTTTT
>NA|TRBJ2-7|TRBV19|TRBD2
CASSVVLAGDYEQYF
TGTGCCAGTAGTGTAGTCCTAGCGGGAGACTACGAGCAGTACTTC
>few|TRBJ1-4|TRBV6-6|NA
CASSPGPATNEKLFF
TGTGCCAGCAGTCCAGGGCCCGCAACTAATGAAAAACTGTTTTTT
>many|TRBJ2-1|TRBV5-5|NA
CASSSLSSYNEQFF
TGTGCCAGCAGCAGCCTAAGCTCCTACAATGAGCAGTTCTTC
>NA|TRBJ2-3|TRBV5-1|NA
CASSLEVAGTDTQYF
TGCGCCAGCAGCTTGGAGGTGGCAGGGACAGATACGCAGTATTTT
>NA|TRBJ2-3|TRBV2|NA
CASIETWQTDTQYF
TGTGCCAGCATTGAGACATGGCAAACAGATACGCAGTATTTT
>few|TRBJ1-2|TRBV28|NA
CASSSSPHGRNYGYTF
TGTGCCAGCAGCTCATCCCCCCACGGACGGAACTATGGCTACACCTTC
>few|TRBJ2-2|TRBV29-1|TRBD1
CSVRQGANTGELFF
TGCAGCGTTCGACAGGGGGCCAACACCGGGGAGCTGTTTTTT
>NA|TRBJ1-5|TRBV9|NA
CASSVEGGNQPQHF
TGTGCCAGCAGCGTAGAGGGAGGCAATCAGCCCCAGCATTTT